The text below deals with one TCR beta chain. The CDR3 extends over 19 amino acids. Each of the TCR libraries took about 3,500 ng of total RNA. The template switching step added UMIs that contained a 6-nucleotide sample barcode. From the 5' RACE reads, TCRdb lists one entry per CDR3 protein and no DNA. The sample has 200,000 to 250,000 distinct CDR3 sequences; the top ten hold roughly 1.5%. The record originates from a study of monozygotic twins with inflammatory bowel disease. The source of this sequence is a human donor with ulcerative colitis or Crohn's disease, or a healthy co-twin of an affected twin (not recorded which). Sequencing used blood. V is TRBV21-1 and J is TRBJ2-7; TCRdb calls TRBD2, which cannot be checked without DNA. TRBV21-1 is assigned pseudogene status. The CDR3 sequence: CASSENSGGELPSSYEQYF.